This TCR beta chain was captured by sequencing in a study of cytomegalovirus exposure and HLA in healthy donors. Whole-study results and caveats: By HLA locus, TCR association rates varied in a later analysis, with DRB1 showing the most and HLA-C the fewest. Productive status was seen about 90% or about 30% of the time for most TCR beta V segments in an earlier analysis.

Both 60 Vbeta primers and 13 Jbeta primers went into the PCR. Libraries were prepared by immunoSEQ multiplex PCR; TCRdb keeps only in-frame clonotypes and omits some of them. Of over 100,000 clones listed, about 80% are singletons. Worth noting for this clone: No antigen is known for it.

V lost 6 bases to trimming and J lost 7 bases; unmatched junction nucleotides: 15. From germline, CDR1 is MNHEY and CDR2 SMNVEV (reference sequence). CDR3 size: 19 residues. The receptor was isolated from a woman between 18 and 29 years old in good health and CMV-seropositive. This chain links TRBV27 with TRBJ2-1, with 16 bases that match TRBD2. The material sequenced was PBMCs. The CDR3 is CASRPMGRGLAGGPNEQFF. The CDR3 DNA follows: TGTGCCAGCAGGCCGATGGGCAGGGGACTAGCGGGAGGGCCAAATGAGCAGTTCTTC.